What follows are 30 T cell receptor beta chains derived from one specimen sequenced in a study of T cell clusters in autoimmune cytopenias. TRB amplification used 250 ng of peripheral blood genomic DNA. One tube held mixed TRB-A and TRB-B primer pools for touch-down PCR. For each CDR3 protein, TCRdb gives one entry from its re-call of the multiplex PCR reads, without DNA. The sample has around 9,000 distinct CDR3 sequences. Specimen: peripheral blood. The receptor source for this set is a human donor with an autoimmune cytopenia or autoimmune hepatitis (not recorded which).

The rearrangement uses TRBV12-3 or TRBV12-4 and TRBJ2-1; TCRdb's D call of TRBD2 is untestable without DNA. The CDR3 is made up of 16 amino acids. The chain's CDR3 is CASTYTSGSRQNEQFF.

The genes are TRBV20-1 and TRBJ2-3; checking the TCRdb D call of TRBD2 is not possible without DNA. CDR1 is DFQATT, CDR2 SNEGSKA, per germline (reference sequence). This CDR3 region has 15 residues. The CDR3 sequence is CSARDPTSGIETQYF.

The chain recombines TRBV5-6 with TRBJ2-5; the D call from TCRdb, TRBD1, cannot be confirmed without DNA. CDR1 is SGHDT, CDR2 YYEEEE, per germline. CDR3 length: 15 amino acids. The CDR3 loop reads CASSSWTGGGETQYF.

The chain combines TRBV6-6 with TRBJ1-5; TCRdb names TRBD1, which stays unverified in the absence of DNA. CDR1 and CDR2 from the germline V gene are MNHNY and SVGAGI (reference sequence). The CDR3 is made up of 17 amino acids. This chain's CDR3 is CASSYPGQGTSNQPQHF.

The chain recombines TRBV12-3 or TRBV12-4 with TRBJ1-3; as DNA is missing, the TRBD1 call by TCRdb cannot be tested. The CDR3 has 15 amino acids. CDR3 sequence reads: CASSRQGVIGNTIYF.

This rearrangement joins TRBV5-5 to TRBJ2-4; TCRdb proposes TRBD2, but this gene call is untestable without DNA. The CDR3 totals 14 residues. Germline CDR1 is SGHKS and CDR2 is YYEKEE (reference sequence). The CDR3 is CASSFQGLGDIQYF.

The chain carries TRBV18 and TRBJ1-6; there is no DNA to check the TCRdb D call of TRBD1. Germline loops: CDR1 KGHSH, CDR2 LQKENI. This CDR3 region has 16 residues. CDR3 region: CASSPPPGQPNSPLHF.

The rearrangement uses TRBV19 and TRBJ1-1; TCRdb reports TRBD1, a call that lacks DNA to check it against. The CDR3 runs 13 residues. Germline V CDR1 and CDR2: LNHDA, SQIVND (reference sequence). The CDR3 spells CASREQGYTEAFF.

This clonotype is classed as medium-sized (0.01 to 0.1%) by frequency. The chain links TRBV18 to TRBJ2-2. This CDR3 has 16 amino acids. Looked up from germline, CDR1 is KGHSH and CDR2 is LQKENI. The CDR3: CASSPPTQANTGELFF.

The genes are TRBV12-3 or TRBV12-4 and TRBJ1-5. CDR3 size: 14 residues. The CDR3 protein is CASSLSLGNQPQHF.

This clonotype is called medium-sized based on its frequency. The CDR3 sequence is CASSRGRGGIGEQFF. J is TRBJ2-1 and V is TRBV27; TCRdb's D call of TRBD1 is untestable without DNA. Looked up from germline, CDR1 is MNHEY and CDR2 is SMNVEV (reference sequence). CDR3 length: 15 residues.

This clonotype counts as medium-sized by frequency. Here the CDR3 reads CASVETGAGELFF. The chain has TRBV19 and TRBJ2-2; lacking DNA, the TRBD1 call made by TCRdb goes unchecked. This CDR3 spans 13 amino acids. CDR1 LNHDA and CDR2 SQIVND come from the germline V gene (reference sequence).

This chain links TRBV12-3 or TRBV12-4 with TRBJ1-5; TCRdb indicates TRBD1, and absent DNA this call remains unverified. CDR3 size: 14 residues. The CDR3 protein is CASSLAGTNQPQHF.

The chain couples TRBV10-3 to TRBJ2-7; TCRdb's D call of TRBD1 is untestable without DNA. CDR1 is ENHRY and CDR2 is SYGVKD in the germline V gene. CDR3 length: 15 residues. CDR3 region: CAISGGDRTSYEQYF.

The chain's CDR3 is CASSLISGANVLTF. The V gene is TRBV5-6, the J gene TRBJ2-6. Germline V gene data show CDR1 as SGHDT and CDR2 as YYEEEE. This CDR3 has 14 amino acids.

By frequency, this clonotype is medium-sized. The rearrangement links TRBV19 to TRBJ2-2. The V gene's germline CDR1 is LNHDA and CDR2 SQIVND (reference sequence). This CDR3 has 16 residues. This chain's CDR3 is CASSIGLTVFGGELFF.

The chain uses TRBV19 and TRBJ1-5. Germline lookup yields CDR1 LNHDA and CDR2 SQIVND (reference sequence). The CDR3 spans 14 residues. The CDR3 sequence: CASSSRRSNQPQHF.

This clonotype is deemed medium-sized by its frequency. The chain links TRBV19 to TRBJ2-1; the TCRdb D gene call, TRBD1, has no DNA to confirm it. This CDR3 comprises 14 residues. The germline V gene has CDR1 LNHDA and CDR2 SQIVND (reference sequence). The CDR3 sequence is CASRGGSSYNEQFF.

This chain's CDR3 is CASSLWGTAEKLFF. The genes are TRBV27 and TRBJ1-4. Germline V gene data show CDR1 as MNHEY and CDR2 as SMNVEV (reference sequence). This CDR3 is built from 14 residues.

The V and J genes are TRBV7-6 and TRBJ2-1; TCRdb calls TRBD1, which cannot be checked without DNA. Germline V lookup: CDR1 SGHVS, CDR2 FNYEAQ. This CDR3 has 13 amino acids. This chain's CDR3 is CASSLGGPGEQFF.

V is TRBV27 and J is TRBJ2-1; TCRdb designates TRBD1, a call that cannot be tested without DNA. The CDR3 spans 14 residues. Germline-derived CDR1 and CDR2 are MNHEY and SMNVEV (reference sequence). The CDR3 spells CASSYFLGGNEQFF.

Its frequency marks this clonotype as medium-sized (0.01 to 0.1%). The rearrangement links TRBV6-5 to TRBJ2-7; absent DNA, TCRdb's TRBD2 call cannot be checked. Germline loops: CDR1 MNHEY, CDR2 SVGAGI. This CDR3 comprises 13 residues. CDR3 loop: CASRRTSDYEQYF.

This clonotype is called medium-sized based on its frequency. The J gene is TRBJ1-2, the V gene TRBV6-1; TCRdb's D call, TRBD1, is unchecked because there is no DNA. The germline CDR1 and CDR2 sequences are MNHNS and SASEGT. CDR3 length equals 14 residues. The CDR3 spells CASSEGGVGYGYTF.

The genes are TRBV10-3 and TRBJ1-4. Germline V gives CDR1 ENHRY, CDR2 SYGVKD. The CDR3 loop spans 13 amino acids. CDR3 protein: CAITGGGGEKLFF.

The rearrangement uses TRBV19 and TRBJ1-3; absent DNA, TCRdb's TRBD1 call cannot be checked. The CDR3 covers 14 residues. Germline-derived CDR1 and CDR2 are LNHDA and SQIVND (reference sequence). CDR3 sequence: CASTGTGVGNTIYF.

The V gene is TRBV6-2 or TRBV6-3, the J gene TRBJ2-5; without DNA, the TCRdb call of TRBD2 cannot be checked. Germline V CDR1 and CDR2: MNHEY, SVGEGT. CDR3 length: 14 amino acids. CDR3 residues: CASSYSGLKETQYF.

The chain links TRBV6-5 to TRBJ2-7; TCRdb's D gene call, TRBD1, goes unchecked for lack of DNA. CDR1 and CDR2 from the germline V gene are MNHEY and SVGAGI. The CDR3 is 14 residues long. CDR3 protein: CASSYSSGTYEQYF.

V gene TRBV7-9 combines with J gene TRBJ1-6; with no DNA, the TCRdb D assignment of TRBD1 cannot be verified. Germline CDR1 and CDR2: SEHNR and FQNEAQ (reference sequence). This CDR3 is 15 amino acids long. The CDR3 is CASSTEGWGNSPLHF.

This clonotype is identified as medium-sized from frequency. The chain has TRBV30 and TRBJ2-1; TCRdb calls TRBD1, which cannot be checked without DNA. The CDR3 spans 13 residues. CDR1 is GTSNPN, CDR2 SVGIG, per germline (reference sequence). CDR3 residues: CAWSVQGAREQFF.

The genes are TRBV20-1 and TRBJ2-3; TCRdb returns TRBD2, unconfirmable since there is no DNA. The CDR3 has 15 amino acids. CDR1 is DFQATT and CDR2 is SNEGSKA in the germline V gene (reference sequence). This chain's CDR3 is CSATPTSGRADTQYF.